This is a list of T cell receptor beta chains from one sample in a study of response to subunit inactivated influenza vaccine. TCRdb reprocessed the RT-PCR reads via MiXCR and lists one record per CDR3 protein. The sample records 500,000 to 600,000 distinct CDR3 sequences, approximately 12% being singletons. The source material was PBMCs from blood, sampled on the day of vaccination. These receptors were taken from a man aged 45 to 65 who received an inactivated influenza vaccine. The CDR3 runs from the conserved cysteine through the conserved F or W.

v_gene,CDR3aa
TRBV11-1,CASSFLGVWERNTGELFF
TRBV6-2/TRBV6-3,CASSSRQLQETQYF
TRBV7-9,CASSMTGGGSYEQYF
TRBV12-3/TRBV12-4,CASLQVVAGELFF
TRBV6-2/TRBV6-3,CASSPTGFNSGANVLTF
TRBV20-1,CSASKLGGGLADTQYF
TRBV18,CASSPPGLAGGNNEQFF
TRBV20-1,CSARESSPEQFF
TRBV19,CASSMGQGGGPQHF
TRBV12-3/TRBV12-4,CASSSGSGNYGYTF
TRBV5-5,CASSPDGSPNEKLFF
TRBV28,CASSFPENYGYTF
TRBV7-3,CASSLTRDSTDTQYF
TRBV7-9,CASSSVGDGYTF
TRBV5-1,CASSLLQGEQFF
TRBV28,CASREGEVHEQYF
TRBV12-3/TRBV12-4,CASSFSPDGDRSIQYF
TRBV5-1,CASSFNGRATDTQYF
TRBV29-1,CSVVGVSGQGADTQYF
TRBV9,CASSVSTGETQYF
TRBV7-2,CASSLAPLGGGGVTDTQYF
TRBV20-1,CSASRSSGRTDTQYF
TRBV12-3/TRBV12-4,CASSFLRWDNEQFF
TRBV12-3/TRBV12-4,CASSFGYGLTVAVETQYF
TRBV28,CASSFKVVETQYF
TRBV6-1,CASYHGGGVAEAFF
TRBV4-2,CASSTGTADNEKLFF
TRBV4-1,CASSLSGGFLDTEAFF
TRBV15,CATSRREVDNPNTGELFF
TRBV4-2,CASSQGSGQKIYGYTF
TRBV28,CASRGLGLAGGNEQFF
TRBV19,CATQGQLIDTQYF
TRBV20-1,CSARDRRPTSGDPYEQYF
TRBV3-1,CASSPGGGIGNTIYF
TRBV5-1,CASSLLTGVNTGELFF
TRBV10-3,CAISESTNGELFF
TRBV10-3,CAISDLGLAGVANEQFF
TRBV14,CASSLIVHEQFF
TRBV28,CAIQGAGIETQYF
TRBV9,CASSVGVEPTIYF
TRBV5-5,CASSPRDRVNEQFF
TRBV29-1,CSVSGGSTFNEQFF
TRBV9,CASSVTGEFGDSPLHF
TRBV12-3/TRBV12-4,CASRGVDPNSEGTDTQYF
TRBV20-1,CSAWTSGGPSSFPDTQYF
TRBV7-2,CASSIYRDTGELFF
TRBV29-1,CSATLSDASVKTQYF
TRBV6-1,CASSEGVGHTGELFF
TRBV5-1,CASSLRTGASTEAFF
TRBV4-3,CASSQERNTEAFF
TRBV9,CASSVGTGNTEAFF
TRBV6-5,CASSYPYPPTGSETDTQYF
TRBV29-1,CSVNPTGGNTEAFF
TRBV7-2,CASSRTGTLNTEAFF